This T cell receptor (beta chain) was obtained from a study of cytomegalovirus exposure and HLA in healthy donors. Study findings and constraints: When presence/absence was analysed, sequencing depth was taken to be roughly uniform across donors.

This PCR relied on a set of 60 Vbeta primers and 13 Jbeta primers. TCRdb's copy holds only in-frame clones and misses some; the assay was immunoSEQ multiplex PCR. The repertoire holds about 240,000 clones, with more than 70% as singletons. On this clone itself: What it binds is unknown.

Despite likely unrecorded immune exposures, the donors were nominally healthy at the time of sampling. Germline V CDR1 and CDR2: SQVTM, ANQGSEA. With 6 bases clipped from V and 5 bases from J, the junction kept 9 bases outside the gene matches. CDR3 length: 14 residues. Sequencing was performed on PBMCs. This clonotype was obtained from a boy younger than 18 in good health and CMV-seronegative. The chain joins TRBV29-1 to TRBJ2-5, with TRBD2 matching 10 bases. As DNA, the CDR3 is TGCAGCGTGACCAGCGGGGGGGCCTTGGAGACCCAGTACTTC. This sequence encodes CSVTSGGALETQYF.